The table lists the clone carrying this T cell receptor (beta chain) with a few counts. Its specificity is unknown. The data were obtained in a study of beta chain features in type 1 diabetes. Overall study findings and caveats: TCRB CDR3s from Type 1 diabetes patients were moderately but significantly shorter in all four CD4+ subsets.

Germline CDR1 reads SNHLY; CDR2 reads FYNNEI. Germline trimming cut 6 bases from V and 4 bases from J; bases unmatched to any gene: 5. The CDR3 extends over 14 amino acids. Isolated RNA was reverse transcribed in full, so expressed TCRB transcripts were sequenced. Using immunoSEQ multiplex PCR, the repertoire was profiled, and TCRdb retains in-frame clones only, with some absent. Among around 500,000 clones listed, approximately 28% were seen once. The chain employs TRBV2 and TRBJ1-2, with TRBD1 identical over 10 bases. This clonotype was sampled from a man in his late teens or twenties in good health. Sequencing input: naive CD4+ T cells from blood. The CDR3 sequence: CASSADRGSYGYTF. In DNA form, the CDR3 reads TGTGCCAGCAGCGCGGACAGGGGGAGCTATGGCTACACCTTC. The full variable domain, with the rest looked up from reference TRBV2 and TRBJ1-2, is EPEVTQTPSHQVTQMGQEVILRCVPISNHLYFYWYRQILGQKVEFLVSFYNNEISEKSEIFDDQFSVERPDGSNFTLKIRSTKLEDSAMYFCASSADRGSYGYTFGSGTRLTVV.